These 22 T cell receptor beta chains share one sample of origin, sequenced in a study of blood T cells in healthy people across ages. A J-beta primer mix and a sample-barcoded 5' primer were used in a second PCR of about 7 to 12 cycles. TCRdb itself ran the 5' RACE reads through MiXCR, one entry per CDR3 protein. Of about 1,500,000 distinct CDR3 sequences in the sample, 42% are singletons; the top ten hold 7.9%. Specimen: blood. All receptors come from a woman aged 18-35 years in good health.

The chain recombines TRBV6-4 with TRBJ2-3; D gene uncertain. Germline lookup yields CDR1 MRHNA and CDR2 SNTAGT. The CDR3 covers 15 residues. The germline V and J ends were trimmed by 3 bases and 0 bases, with 10 bases remaining between them. The CDR3 DNA sequence: TGTGCCAGCAGTGATACCGCCGGGAGCACAGATACGCAGTATTTT. Translated: CASSDTAGSTDTQYF.

This clonotype came up a few times. The V call is TRBV7-3, the J call TRBJ1-1, with D uncertain. Per the germline V gene, CDR1 is SGHTA and CDR2 is FQGTGA. Trimming cost V 7 bases and J 3 bases, with 15 bases left between them. This CDR3 has 14 residues. The CDR3 is CASKTGKEYTEAFF. CDR3 nucleotides: TGTGCCAGCAAAACCGGCAAGGAGTACACTGAAGCTTTCTTT.

The CDR3 DNA follows: TGTGCCAGCAGTTCCACAGGGGTTCAGTATTTT. Its translation: CASSSTGVQYF. The rearrangement links TRBV12-3 or TRBV12-4 to TRBJ2-3; 7 nucleotides align to TRBD1. V was pared by 4 bases and J by 12 bases, with 4 bases of the junction left unmatched. This CDR3 is built from 11 residues.

V and J are TRBV4-1 and TRBJ2-7; 8 bases map to TRBD2. V dropped 2 bases and J dropped 4; count of bases not matched to a gene: 4. Germline V CDR1 and CDR2: MGHRA, YSYEKL. CDR3 length: 14 amino acids. The CDR3 DNA follows: TGCGCCAGCAGCCAACAGCGGGAGATGTACGAGCAGTACTTC. It is translated as CASSQQREMYEQYF.

This clonotype was observed a few times. The V and J genes are TRBV7-2 and TRBJ1-5; D call uncertain. The CDR3 runs to 12 residues. The ends were cut back, 5 bases at V and 4 bases at J, with 6 bases in the middle. The germline V gene encodes CDR1 SGHTA and CDR2 FQGNSA. The CDR3 DNA follows: TGTGCCAGCAGCCCCATGAATCAGCCCCAGCATTTT. It is translated as CASSPMNQPQHF.

The chain carries TRBV4-2 and TRBJ2-1, with TRBD2 identical over 7 bases. The ends lost 0 bases at V and 6 bases at J; junction bases unmatched: 8. This CDR3 region has 16 residues. CDR1 is LGHNA, CDR2 YNFKEQ, per germline. CDR3 in amino acids: CASSQEGREPANEQFF. The CDR3 DNA reads TGTGCCAGCAGCCAAGAGGGGAGGGAGCCTGCCAATGAGCAGTTCTTC.

The table lists this clonotype with a few counts. This chain uses TRBV6-5 with TRBJ2-1; TRBD2 matches 11 bases. Trimming took 1 base from V and 4 from J; bases not matched to a gene: 3. This CDR3 has 16 residues. CDR1 and CDR2 (germline): MNHEY, SVGAGI. In DNA, the CDR3 is TGTGCCAGCAGTTACTACGGGACTAGCGGTTACAATGAGCAGTTCTTC. This encodes CASSYYGTSGYNEQFF.

The rearrangement uses TRBV21-1 and TRBJ2-6. TRBV21-1 is listed as a pseudogene. This CDR3 has 17 amino acids. The CDR3: CASSKRVPSSGANVLTF. The CDR3 DNA reads as TGTGCCAGCAGCAAAAGAGTCCCAAGCTCTGGGGCCAACGTCCTGACTTTC.

This clonotype was picked up one time. The chain has TRBV28 and TRBJ1-1, with 8 bases matching TRBD1. V dropped 10 bases and J dropped 7; count of bases not matched to a gene: 11. CDR1 and CDR2 (germline): MDHEN, SYDVKM. The CDR3 has 13 residues. As DNA, the CDR3 is TGTGCCATCTCAGGGGGCCATCAAGTTGAAGCTTTCTTT. It encodes CAISGGHQVEAFF.

V usage is TRBV6-1 and J usage is TRBJ2-3; 11 bases are a match to TRBD2. This CDR3 is built from 19 residues. V lost 6 bases and J lost 2; bases outside the gene matches: 16. CDR1 is MNHNS, CDR2 SASEGT, per germline. In DNA form, the CDR3 reads TGTGCCAGCAGACCCGGGACTAGCGGCTTTAGGGGCTCCACAGATACGCAGTATTTT. This translates into CASRPGTSGFRGSTDTQYF.

This clonotype was counted a few times. The CDR3 region is CALRGTSYEQYF. The CDR3 region has the DNA TGTGCCCTTCGGGGGACTTCCTACGAGCAGTACTTC. This chain connects TRBV6-1 to TRBJ2-7, with D perhaps TRBD2 (6 bases). The CDR3 consists of 12 residues. V shed 11 bases and J shed 1 base, with 12 bases lying between them. In germline, CDR1 is MNHNS, CDR2 SASEGT.

In this sample, this clonotype turned up a few times. The chain carries TRBV20-1 and TRBJ2-2; D is ambiguous. CDR1 and CDR2 from the germline V gene are DFQATT and SNEGSKA (reference sequence). The length of the CDR3 is 15 residues. The V gene lost 0 bases and the J gene lost 4 bases, with 12 bases spanning the gap. CDR3 bases: TGCAGTGCTAGAGACTCCTCGTCGAGCACCGGGGAGCTGTTTTTT. The encoded protein is CSARDSSSSTGELFF.

This clonotype occurred once. The chain uses TRBV20-1 and TRBJ2-1; D assignment may be TRBD1 or TRBD2 (5 bases each). Germline values: CDR1 DFQATT, CDR2 SNEGSKA (reference sequence). V lost 1 base, J lost 5 bases, and 12 bases lay in between. This CDR3 contains 14 residues. In DNA, the CDR3 is TGCAGTGCTAGAGCAGGGAGTAGGAACAATGAGCAGTTCTTC. Its translation is CSARAGSRNNEQFF.

V gene TRBV7-2 combines with J gene TRBJ1-5; D is unresolved. Per the germline V gene, CDR1 is SGHTA and CDR2 is FQGNSA. CDR3 length equals 17 residues. Trimming removed 5 bases at V and 3 bases at J, with 20 bases between. The CDR3 sequence: CASSEGEPLGYNQPQHF. CDR3 in DNA: TGTGCCAGCAGCGAAGGCGAGCCTCTGGGTTACAATCAGCCCCAGCATTTT.

V and J are TRBV28 and TRBJ2-7; TRBD2 agrees at 7 bases. Germline V gene lookup returns CDR1 MDHEN and CDR2 SYDVKM. V was pared by 1 base and J by 6 bases, with 3 bases of the junction left unmatched. The CDR3 is 13 amino acids. This CDR3 reads CASSLLAGSEQYF. The CDR3 coding sequence is TGTGCCAGCAGTTTATTAGCGGGTAGCGAGCAGTACTTC.

As for this clonotype: A much larger clonotype is one base distant, so this may be a read error. This chain joins TRBV9 and TRBJ2-1, with D tentatively TRBD1 (6 bases). The tail of the sequence fits TRBJ2-7 better, so the J call may be wrong. This CDR3 region has 16 residues. Looked up from germline, CDR1 is SGDLS and CDR2 is YYNGEE. In nucleotides, the CDR3 is TGTGCCAGCAGCTTGACAGACAGGACCCCTTACAATGAGCAGTACTTC. Amino acid sequence: CASSLTDRTPYNEQYF.

This clonotype was recorded only once. The rearrangement joins TRBV29-1 to TRBJ1-4; no clear D gene. The CDR3 runs 12 residues. CDR1 and CDR2 from the germline V gene are SQVTM and ANQGSEA. The V end was cut by 7 bases, the J end by 6 bases, with 12 bases between. The CDR3 DNA reads TGCAGCGCTTGTCAGCTTTATGAAAAACTGTTTTTT. Protein sequence: CSACQLYEKLFF.

The chain uses TRBV12-3 or TRBV12-4 and TRBJ1-2; D call uncertain. V was clipped by 5 bases and J by 4 bases, with 11 bases between them. The CDR3 loop spans 13 amino acids. In nucleotides, the CDR3 is TGTGCCAGCAGTCCTGGACGGACCTATGGCTACACCTTC. Translated: CASSPGRTYGYTF.

The rearrangement links TRBV6-1 to TRBJ2-3, with 7 bases lining up with TRBD1. CDR3 size: 15 residues. The germline gives CDR1 MNHNS, CDR2 SASEGT. With 4 bases clipped from V and 7 bases from J, the junction kept 11 bases outside the gene matches. The CDR3 nucleotides are TGTGCCAGCAGTGCCGGCGATCAGGGGGTGAATACGCAGTATTTT. This encodes CASSAGDQGVNTQYF.

This rearrangement joins TRBV6-5 to TRBJ1-3; weak D call: TRBD1 (6 bases). The V and J ends lost 6 bases and 1 base respectively, with 7 bases between them. The CDR3 has 13 residues. Germline V CDR1 and CDR2: MNHEY, SVGAGI. The CDR3 region is CASRRGSGNTIYF. DNA of the CDR3: TGTGCCAGCAGAAGGGGGTCTGGAAACACCATATATTTT.

Only a few counts were recorded for this clonotype. This chain uses TRBV12-3 or TRBV12-4 with TRBJ2-5; 15 bases align to TRBD2. The CDR3 is made up of 17 amino acids. Germline trimming cut 7 bases from V and 3 bases from J; bases unmatched to any gene: 9. In DNA, the CDR3 is TGTGCCAGCAAAACCGGGACTAGCGGGGGGTTAGAAGAGACCCAGTACTTC. Encoded protein: CASKTGTSGGLEETQYF.

This clonotype was picked up a small number of times. The chain has TRBV10-3 and TRBJ1-1; D not resolved. Germline-derived CDR1 and CDR2 are ENHRY and SYGVKD. Trimming took 4 bases from V and 3 from J, leaving 9 bases between them. The CDR3 is made up of 13 amino acids. This CDR3 reads CAISGSPDTEAFF. The CDR3 region has the DNA TGTGCCATCAGTGGTTCTCCCGACACTGAAGCTTTCTTT.